This T cell receptor (beta chain) was retrieved from a study of vaccination and CD4 T cells after COVID-19 (dated by TCRdb to about 2022). Turning to the overall study: Convalescent patients had a positive SARS-CoV-2 result on nasal swab PCR, and of these patients, several had mild disease and one had severe disease. The convalescent cohort comprised six males and four females, including two Hispanic individuals, seven Caucasians, two Asians and one multiracial person. Post-COVID blood samples were collected from convalescent patients a median of approximately 93 days after diagnosis, with a range of roughly 30 to 161 days. Post-vaccine blood samples were taken a median of around 77 days after the second vaccine dose, with a range of 14 to 241 days. Each participant got two doses of either the Pfizer-BioNTech BNT162b2 vaccine (n=8) or the Moderna mRNA-1273 vaccine (n=2). In around 10 COVID-19 convalescent patients and a handful of infection-naive healthy vaccine recipients, researchers compared the spike-specific CD4+ TCR repertoire from before mRNA vaccination with the repertoire from after. A few convalescent patients gave samples both early after vaccination (day 14) and late after vaccination (days 161 to 241).

Libraries came from PCR. Sequencing took place on an Illumina iSeq 100. In the original analysis: Non-productive sequences were filtered out, and CDR3s that did not start with C, did not end with F or W, or were shorter than 7 amino acids were discarded. Levenshtein distances (stringdist) and unrooted phylogenetic trees (ape) in R version 3.6.1 were used to assess CDR3 homology. TCRdb ran its own pipeline on the public reads, namely fastp trimming at Q25 and MiXCR clone calling, and kept in-frame beta chains. Each entry merges the rows of one CDR3 protein and shows their most common DNA and genes. Clone size and V and J calls follow TCRdb, not the original study. The sample table holds tens of thousands of distinct CDR3 sequences, of which about 50% were seen once. The biggest ten clones account for about 5.8% of the sample. This clonotype was recorded only once. The antigen it binds to is not known. Per-nucleotide qualities are absent, and no much larger clonotype sits a single base away. One read alone provides weak support.

V is cut back by 2 bases and J by 12 bases, with 13 bases in the junction unmatched. The CDR3 runs 15 amino acids, cysteine and phenylalanine included. Only CDR3 DNA is held: 45 bases, read in frame from base 1. Based on the germline V gene (reference sequence), the CDR1 and CDR2 sequences are LNHNV and YYDKDF. On the study overall, not on this receptor specifically: Relatively few convalescent patients were included in the study, and early timepoints after natural infection were not analyzed. In convalescent patients, nearly all vaccine-specific clones (304 of 307) were found to be mono-reactive for SARS-CoV-2 spike rather than cross-reactive with common cold coronaviruses. The median number of SARS-CoV-2-reactive clonotypes rose from 21 after infection to some 37 after vaccination, but the change was not significant. In convalescent patients, a median about 86% of post-vaccine SARS-CoV-2-reactive clones were detected only after vaccination, and vaccine-specific priming was suggested by this finding.

Explained via the paper, the time point label denotes: late sampling 161 to 241 days after vaccination in a few convalescent patients. The convalescent patients' positive SARS-CoV-2 PCR tests were from March to December 2020, which was before the Alpha, Beta and Delta variants emerged in the United States. Ficoll-Paque Plus gradient centrifugation was used to isolate PBMCs from whole blood, and the isolated PBMCs were then either used fresh or cryopreserved at -140C. The receptor chain draws on TRBV15 and TRBJ2-1; TRBD2 aligns with 7 central bases. The receptor comes from a human donor who had recovered from COVID-19. Here the sequenced sample was CD4+ T cells from blood, taken about 7 months after SARS-CoV-2 vaccination. The CDR3 protein sequence reads: CATSRTSARMVGQFF. The sequenced DNA is TGTGCCACCAGCAGAACTAGCGCGAGAATGGTGGGGCAGTTCTTC.